The clone carrying this T cell receptor (beta chain) was observed a single time. The antigen remains unidentified. Germline-derived CDR1 and CDR2 are SGHRS and YFSETQ. CDR3 size: 14 residues. With V trimmed by 4 bases and J by 10 bases, 6 bases remained unmatched. The record originates from a study of identifying expanded T cells in peripheral blood. General study findings and limits: Two-week clone count variance significantly increased as total template count grew. Approximately 1.1 clones differed between technical replicates, versus approximately 17 and 20 over time.

The repertoire was sequenced with immunoSEQ multiplex PCR; TCRdb's copy has only in-frame clones and lacks some. The sample yields approximately 120,000 clones, roughly 90% seen once. Healthy donors had no documented immune events, such as infections, while sampled. The clonotype was recovered from a person aged 18-70 years in good health. J is TRBJ2-1 and V is TRBV5-1, with 12 bases lining up with TRBD2. The material sequenced was blood. CDR3 sequence (DNA): TGCGCCAGCAGCGCACAGACTAGCGGGGGAGAGCAGTTCTTC. This translates into CASSAQTSGGEQFF.